This T cell receptor beta chain was obtained from a study of T cells in Graves' hyperthyroidism and ophthalmopathy. It was RNA transcripts that yielded the amplified TCR beta CDR3 regions. Researchers ran a first-round RT-PCR on the TCR CDR3 using the HTBI primer set. Via MiXCR, TCRdb re-called the multiplex PCR reads, giving one row per CDR3 protein. The sample has hundreds of thousands of distinct CDR3 sequences, 15% to 18% seen once. Patients aged 18 to 65 had newly diagnosed hyperthyroidism of under 2 months' duration. The CDR3 length is 17 residues. CDR1 MDHEN and CDR2 SYDVKM come from the germline V gene. V gave up 0 bases and J gave up 0 bases, with 12 bases separating them. This clonotype appeared a few times.

This chain connects TRBV28 to TRBJ2-1; D gene uncertain. The origin of this receptor is a woman between 18 and 29 years old with Graves' hyperthyroidism that later progressed to Graves' ophthalmopathy. The material sequenced was blood. The CDR3 region has the DNA TGTGCCAGCAGTTTATGGGGATTACTGCGCTCCTACAATGAGCAGTTCTTC. Its translation: CASSLWGLLRSYNEQFF.